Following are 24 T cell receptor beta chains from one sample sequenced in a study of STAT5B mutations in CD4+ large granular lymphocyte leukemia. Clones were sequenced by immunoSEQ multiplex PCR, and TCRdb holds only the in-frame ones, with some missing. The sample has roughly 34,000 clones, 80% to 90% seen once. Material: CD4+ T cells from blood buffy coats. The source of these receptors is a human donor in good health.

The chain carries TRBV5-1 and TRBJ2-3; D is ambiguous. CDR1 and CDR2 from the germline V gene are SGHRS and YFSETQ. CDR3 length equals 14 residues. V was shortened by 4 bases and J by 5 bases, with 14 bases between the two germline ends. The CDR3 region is CASSNRNLGDTQYF. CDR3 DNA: TGCGCCAGCAGCAACCGGAATTTAGGAGATACGCAGTATTTT.

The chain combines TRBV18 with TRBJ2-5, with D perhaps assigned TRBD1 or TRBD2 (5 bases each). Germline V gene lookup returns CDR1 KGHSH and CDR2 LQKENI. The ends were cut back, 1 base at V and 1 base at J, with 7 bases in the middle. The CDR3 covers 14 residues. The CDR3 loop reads CASSPRGFQETQYF. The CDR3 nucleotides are TGTGCCAGCTCACCACGGGGGTTCCAAGAGACCCAGTACTTC.

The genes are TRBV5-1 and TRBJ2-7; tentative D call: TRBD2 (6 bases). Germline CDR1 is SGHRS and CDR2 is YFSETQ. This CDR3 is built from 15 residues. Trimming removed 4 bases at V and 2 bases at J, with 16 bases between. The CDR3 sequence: CASSQIRGITYEQYF. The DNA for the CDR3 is TGCGCCAGCAGCCAAATCCGCGGGATCACCTACGAGCAGTACTTC.

CDR3 DNA: TGTGCCAGCGCGACCGGGACGGGAGCTACTTCACCCCTCCACTTT. It codes for CASATGTGATSPLHF. This chain links TRBV28 with TRBJ1-6, with D perhaps matching TRBD1 (5 bases). The CDR3 length is 15 residues. V was shortened by 8 bases and J by 9 bases, with 20 bases between the two germline ends. The V gene's germline CDR1 is MDHEN and CDR2 SYDVKM.

CDR3 protein: CASSLGQGDEQYF. The CDR3 bases are TGTGCCAGCAGCTTAGGGCAGGGCGACGAGCAGTACTTC. The gene calls are TRBV11-2 and TRBJ2-7, with a possible D match to TRBD1 (5 bases). Trimming pared 1 base from V and 5 bases from J, leaving 9 bases between. The CDR3 is 13 residues long. CDR1 is SGHAT, CDR2 FQNNGV, per germline.

The CDR3 sequence: CASSFGGKQYF. CDR3 coding DNA: TGTGCCAGCAGTTTCGGGGGAAAGCAGTACTTC. The genes are TRBV28 and TRBJ2-7, with D possibly being TRBD2 (6 bases). Germline V gene sequence: CDR1 MDHEN, CDR2 SYDVKM. V was trimmed by 3 bases and J by 8 bases, leaving 8 bases between them. The CDR3 is 11 amino acids. Full variable domain (remainder filled in from reference TRBV28 and TRBJ2-7): DVKVTQSSRYLVKRTGEKVFLECVQDMDHENMFWYRQDPGLGLRLIYFSYDVKMKEKGDIPEGYSVSREKKERFSLILESASTNQTSMYLCASSFGGKQYFGPGTRLTVT.

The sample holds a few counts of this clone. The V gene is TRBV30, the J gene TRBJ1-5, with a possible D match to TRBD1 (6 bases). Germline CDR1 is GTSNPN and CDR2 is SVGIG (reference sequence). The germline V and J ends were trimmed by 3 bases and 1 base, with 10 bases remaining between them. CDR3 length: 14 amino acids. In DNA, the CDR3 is TGTGCCTGGAGCAGGGGATTAAGCAATCAGCCCCAGCATTTT. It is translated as CAWSRGLSNQPQHF.

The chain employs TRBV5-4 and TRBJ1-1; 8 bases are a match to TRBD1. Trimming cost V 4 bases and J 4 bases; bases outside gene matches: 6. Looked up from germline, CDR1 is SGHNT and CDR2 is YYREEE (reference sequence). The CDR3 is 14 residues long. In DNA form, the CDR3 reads TGTGCCAGCAGCCCAGGGGGCGGTTCCACTGAAGCTTTCTTT. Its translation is CASSPGGGSTEAFF.

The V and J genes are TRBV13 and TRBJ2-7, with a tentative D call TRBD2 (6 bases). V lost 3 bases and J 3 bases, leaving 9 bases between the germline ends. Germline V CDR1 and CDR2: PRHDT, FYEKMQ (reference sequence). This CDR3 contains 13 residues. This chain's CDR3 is CASSFVGGYEQYF. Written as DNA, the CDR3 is TGTGCCAGCAGCTTCGTGGGGGGCTACGAGCAGTACTTC.

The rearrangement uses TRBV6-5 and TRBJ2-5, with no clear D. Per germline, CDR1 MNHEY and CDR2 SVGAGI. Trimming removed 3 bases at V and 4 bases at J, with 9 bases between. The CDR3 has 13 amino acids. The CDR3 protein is CASSYLVGETQYF. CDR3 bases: TGTGCCAGCAGTTATCTGGTAGGAGAGACCCAGTACTTC.

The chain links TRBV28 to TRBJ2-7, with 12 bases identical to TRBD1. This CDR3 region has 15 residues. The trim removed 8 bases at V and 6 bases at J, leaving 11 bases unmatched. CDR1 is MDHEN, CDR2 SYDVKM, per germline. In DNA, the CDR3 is TGTGCCAGCGGGGACAACCGGGACAGGGGGCTCGAGCAGTACTTC. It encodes CASGDNRDRGLEQYF.

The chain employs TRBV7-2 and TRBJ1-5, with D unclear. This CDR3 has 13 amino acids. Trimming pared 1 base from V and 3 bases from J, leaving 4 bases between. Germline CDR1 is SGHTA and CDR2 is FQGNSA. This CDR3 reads CASSLGLNQPQHF. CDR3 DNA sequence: TGTGCCAGCAGCTTAGGGCTCAATCAGCCCCAGCATTTT.

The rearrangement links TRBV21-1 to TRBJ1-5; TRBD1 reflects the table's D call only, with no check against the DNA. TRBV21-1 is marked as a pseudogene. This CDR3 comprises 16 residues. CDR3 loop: CASSKVSPTGDQPQHF. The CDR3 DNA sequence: TGTGCCAGCAGCAAAGTAAGTCCGACAGGGGATCAGCCCCAGCATTTT.

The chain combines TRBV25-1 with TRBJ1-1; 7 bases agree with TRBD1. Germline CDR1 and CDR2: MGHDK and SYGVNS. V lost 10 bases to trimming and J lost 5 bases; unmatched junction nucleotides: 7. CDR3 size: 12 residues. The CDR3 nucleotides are TGTGCCACCGGGACAGCGGGTACTGAAGCTTTCTTT. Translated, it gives CATGTAGTEAFF.

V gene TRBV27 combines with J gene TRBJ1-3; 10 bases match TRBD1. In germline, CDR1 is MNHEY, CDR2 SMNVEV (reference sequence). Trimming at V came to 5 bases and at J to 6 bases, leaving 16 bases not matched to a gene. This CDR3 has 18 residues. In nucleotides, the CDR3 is TGTGCCAGCAGTCCGGACGGGACAGGGGTGTCAAACTCAAACACCATATATTTT. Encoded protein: CASSPDGTGVSNSNTIYF.

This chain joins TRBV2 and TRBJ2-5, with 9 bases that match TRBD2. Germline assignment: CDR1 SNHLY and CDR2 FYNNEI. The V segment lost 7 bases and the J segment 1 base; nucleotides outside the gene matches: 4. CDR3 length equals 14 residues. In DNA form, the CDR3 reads TGTGCCAGCACGCGGGGACTAGCCCAAGAGACCCAGTACTTC. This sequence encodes CASTRGLAQETQYF.

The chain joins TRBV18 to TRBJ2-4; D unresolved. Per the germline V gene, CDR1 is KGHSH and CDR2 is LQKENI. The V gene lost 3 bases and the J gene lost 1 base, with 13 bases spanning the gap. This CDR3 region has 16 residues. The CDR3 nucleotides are TGTGCCAGCTCACCTGATCGCAGGATGGCCAAAAACATTCAGTACTTC. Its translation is CASSPDRRMAKNIQYF.

Here the CDR3 DNA reads TGTGCCAGCAGCTCCGGACTAGCGATCTCCTACAATGAGCAGTTCTTC. Protein sequence: CASSSGLAISYNEQFF. The rearrangement uses TRBV11-1 and TRBJ2-1; 9 bases are a match to TRBD2. The CDR3 has 16 residues. Per the germline V gene, CDR1 is SGHAT and CDR2 is FQDESV (reference sequence). V lost 4 bases to trimming and J lost 0 bases; unmatched junction nucleotides: 4. Variable domain in full (rest from reference TRBV11-1 and TRBJ2-1): EAEVAQSPRYKITEKSQAVAFWCDPISGHATLYWYRQILGQGPELLVQFQDESVVDDSQLPKDRFSAERLKGVDSTLKIQPAELGDSAMYLCASSSGLAISYNEQFFGPGTRLTVL.

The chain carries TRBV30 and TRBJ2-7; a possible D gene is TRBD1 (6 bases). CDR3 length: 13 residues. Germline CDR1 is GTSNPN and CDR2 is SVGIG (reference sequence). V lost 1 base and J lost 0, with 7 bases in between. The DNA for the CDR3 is TGTGCCTGGAGTGACAGGGACTCCTACGAGCAGTACTTC. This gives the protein CAWSDRDSYEQYF.

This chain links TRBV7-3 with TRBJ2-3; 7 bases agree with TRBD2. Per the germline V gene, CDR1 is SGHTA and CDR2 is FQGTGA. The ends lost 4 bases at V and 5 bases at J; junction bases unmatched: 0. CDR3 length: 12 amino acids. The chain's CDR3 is CASSSGGDTQYF. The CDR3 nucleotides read TGTGCCAGCAGCTCGGGGGGAGATACGCAGTATTTT.

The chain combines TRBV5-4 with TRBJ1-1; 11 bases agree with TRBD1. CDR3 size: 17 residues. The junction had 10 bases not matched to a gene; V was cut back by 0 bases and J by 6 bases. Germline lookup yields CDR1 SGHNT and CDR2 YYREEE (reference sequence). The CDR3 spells CASSLGLGTGGISEAFF. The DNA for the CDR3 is TGTGCCAGCAGCTTGGGCTTGGGGACAGGGGGGATTTCTGAAGCTTTCTTT.

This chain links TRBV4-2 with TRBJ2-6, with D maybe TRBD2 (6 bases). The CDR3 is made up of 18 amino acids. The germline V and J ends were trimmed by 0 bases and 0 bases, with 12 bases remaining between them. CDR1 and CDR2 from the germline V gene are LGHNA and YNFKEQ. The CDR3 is CASSQDILGGSGANVLTF. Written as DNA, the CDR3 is TGTGCCAGCAGCCAAGATATTCTGGGGGGCTCTGGGGCCAACGTCCTGACTTTC.

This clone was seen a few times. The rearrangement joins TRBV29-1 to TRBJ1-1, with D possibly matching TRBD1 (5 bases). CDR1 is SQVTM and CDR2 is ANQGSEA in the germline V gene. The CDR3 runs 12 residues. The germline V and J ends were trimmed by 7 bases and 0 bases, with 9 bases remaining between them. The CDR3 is CSGGSLNTEAFF. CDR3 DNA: TGCAGCGGGGGCAGTTTGAACACTGAAGCTTTCTTT.

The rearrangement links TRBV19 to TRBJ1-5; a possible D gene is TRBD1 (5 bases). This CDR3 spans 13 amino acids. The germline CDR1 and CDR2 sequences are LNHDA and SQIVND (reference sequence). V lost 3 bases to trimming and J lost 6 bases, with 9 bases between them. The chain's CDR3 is CASSIGGVQPQHF. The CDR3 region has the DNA TGTGCCAGTAGTATTGGGGGGGTTCAGCCCCAGCATTTT.